This T cell receptor (beta chain) came from a study of T cells in Graves' hyperthyroidism and ophthalmopathy. Looking at the study overall: Blood from the periphery was taken at initial diagnosis, before any treatment. Findings and caveats of the study: Blood held most thyroid clonotypes expanded above 0.001 frequency.

The CDR3 regions of TCR beta were amplified from RNA transcripts. When the TCR CDR3 underwent first-round RT-PCR, the HTBI primer set was used. One entry per CDR3 protein, called by TCRdb with MiXCR from the multiplex PCR reads. The sample yields approximately 710,000 distinct CDR3 sequences, 15% to 20% seen once. The CDR3 is made up of 12 amino acids. V dropped 1 base and J dropped 11 bases, with 12 bases sitting between them. Germline V lookup: CDR1 SEHNR, CDR2 FQNEAQ (reference sequence). Stable Graves' hyperthyroidism meant no ophthalmopathy progression within 18 months. A remark on this clonotype: The antigen is unknown.

The source of this sequence is a man aged 45-65 years with Graves' hyperthyroidism. This sequence joins TRBV7-9 and TRBJ2-7, with D unclear. The sequenced sample consisted of blood. CDR3 bases: TGTGCCAGCAGCTTAGGGCTGGCTGAGGAGTACTTC. This gives the protein CASSLGLAEEYF.